This paragraph reports one TCR beta chain. This entry comes from a study of blood T cell repertoires in COVID-19. In the source study's methods: Researchers report that nucleated cell counts were estimated from reference gene primer amplification. TCRdb's copy holds only in-frame clones and misses some; the assay was immunoSEQ multiplex PCR. V and J calls and clone size are those listed in that table; D and trimming were worked out from the DNA. The repertoire has about 170,000 clones, 84% of them found once; the top ten carry 2.5% to 3%. The germline V gene encodes CDR1 SGHTA and CDR2 FQGNSA. The CDR3 contains 15 residues. V was pared by 2 bases and J by 1 base, with 5 bases of the junction left unmatched.

The specimen sequenced was peripheral blood. The sequence came from a woman aged 80 or older with COVID-19, enrolled during active disease. The rearrangement uses TRBV7-2 and TRBJ2-7; 7 nucleotides line up with TRBD2. The CDR3 DNA follows: TGTGCCAGCAGCTTAACGGCTAGCGGTTCCTACGAGCAGTACTTC. Translating gives CASSLTASGSYEQYF.